Below, 17 T cell receptor beta chains from the same sample are listed, as sequenced in a study of T cells in Graves' hyperthyroidism and ophthalmopathy. The source material, RNA transcripts, was used to amplify TCR beta CDR3 regions. With the HTBI primer set, the TCR CDR3 went through a first round of RT-PCR. MiXCR was run by TCRdb on the multiplex PCR reads, yielding one entry per CDR3 protein. The sample records approximately 380,000 distinct CDR3 sequences, around a sixth being singletons. Specimen: blood. Receptors originate from a man between 18 and 35 years old with Graves' ophthalmopathy.

This clonotype was found a few times. This rearrangement joins TRBV6-1 to TRBJ1-2; 7 bases are shared with TRBD1. Trimming at V came to 5 bases and at J to 5 bases, leaving 11 bases not matched to a gene. Germline CDR1 reads MNHNS; CDR2 reads SASEGT. The CDR3 runs 15 residues. CDR3 sequence (DNA): TGTGCCAGCAGTTATATAGGGGGCGGGGGTTATGGCTACACCTTC. It encodes CASSYIGGGGYGYTF.

The sample holds many counts of this clonotype. The rearrangement links TRBV18 to TRBJ2-5; D assignment may be TRBD1 or TRBD2 (5 bases each). Germline V gene lookup returns CDR1 KGHSH and CDR2 LQKENI. The CDR3 totals 13 residues. V gave up 6 bases and J gave up 4 bases, with 12 bases separating them. The CDR3 region is CASSGTDLETQYF. CDR3 coding DNA: TGTGCCAGCTCCGGGACGGACTTAGAGACCCAGTACTTC.

The rearrangement links TRBV5-4 to TRBJ1-1, with no clear D. The CDR3 length is 12 residues. Trimming removed 3 bases at V and 0 bases at J, with 3 bases between. Germline V gene data show CDR1 as SGHNT and CDR2 as YYREEE (reference sequence). The CDR3 here is CASSYMNTEAFF. The CDR3 DNA follows: TGTGCCAGCAGCTACATGAACACTGAAGCTTTCTTT.

This clonotype turned up a few times. Here the CDR3 reads CASSDRWDSPLHF. The CDR3 nucleotides read TGCGCCAGCAGCGACCGTTGGGATTCACCCCTCCACTTT. The chain has TRBV5-1 and TRBJ1-6; no firm D call. The V gene lost 4 bases and the J gene lost 8 bases, with 10 bases spanning the gap. This CDR3 is 13 amino acids long. Germline V gene data show CDR1 as SGHRS and CDR2 as YFSETQ.

The table lists this clonotype with many counts. The rearrangement links TRBV3-1 to TRBJ1-2, with TRBD1 matching over 7 bases. The CDR3 length is 12 residues. V was clipped by 5 bases and J by 8 bases; unmatched bases: 5. The germline CDR1 and CDR2 sequences are LGHDT and YNNKEL (reference sequence). The CDR3 region is CASSTRTGGYTF. CDR3 in DNA: TGTGCCAGCAGCACCCGGACAGGCGGCTACACCTTC.

This clonotype was found many times. This sequence joins TRBV6-1 and TRBJ1-1; TRBD1 matches at 9 bases. This CDR3 is built from 15 residues. Unmatched junction bases numbered 7, after V lost 7 bases and J lost 1 base. Germline V gene data show CDR1 as MNHNS and CDR2 as SASEGT. CDR3 coding DNA: TGTGCCAGCATCGCCGGGACAGGGCCGAACACTGAAGCTTTCTTT. It translates to CASIAGTGPNTEAFF.

In this sample, this clonotype turned up many times. The gene calls are TRBV27 and TRBJ2-7; D perhaps matches TRBD2 (5 bases). Germline CDR1 is MNHEY and CDR2 is SMNVEV (reference sequence). V was cut by 5 bases and J by 3 bases, with 17 bases left in between. The CDR3 spans 15 residues. CDR3 in DNA: TGTGCCAGCAGTGCAAACGGTGGAGGAATCTACGAGCAGTACTTC. Protein product: CASSANGGGIYEQYF.

This clonotype appeared many times. The V gene is TRBV20-1, the J gene TRBJ1-1; possibly TRBD1 for D (5 bases). Germline V gives CDR1 DFQATT, CDR2 SNEGSKA (reference sequence). This CDR3 comprises 13 residues. Trimming stripped 5 bases from V and 0 bases from J, with 10 bases between. CDR3 protein: CSASDTLNTEAFF. The DNA for the CDR3 is TGCAGTGCTTCGGACACCTTGAACACTGAAGCTTTCTTT.

This clonotype was observed a handful of times. This rearrangement joins TRBV4-1 to TRBJ2-5; 9 bases are a match to TRBD2. The J segment lost 3 bases and the V segment lost 5 bases, leaving 10 bases of the junction unmatched. Germline CDR1 reads MGHRA; CDR2 reads YSYEKL. There are 16 residues in the CDR3. This CDR3 reads CASSSPGTSWEETQYF. Written as DNA, the CDR3 is TGCGCCAGCAGCAGTCCCGGGACTAGCTGGGAAGAGACCCAGTACTTC.

V is TRBV18 and J is TRBJ1-1, with TRBD1 as a possible D gene (6 bases). The germline V gene has CDR1 KGHSH and CDR2 LQKENI. The V and J ends lost 4 bases and 1 base respectively, with 13 bases between them. The CDR3 consists of 15 residues. CDR3 in DNA: TGTGCCAGCTCACTTCAACAGGGCGGGAACACTGAAGCTTTCTTT. This translates into CASSLQQGGNTEAFF.

This clonotype was seen repeatedly, ten times or more. The chain uses TRBV3-1 and TRBJ1-6; 7 nucleotides match TRBD1. The CDR3 is 15 residues long. The V and J ends lost 1 base and 9 bases, in that order; junction bases with no gene match: 6. Germline values: CDR1 LGHDT, CDR2 YNNKEL (reference sequence). The CDR3 bases are TGTGCCAGCAGCCAAGTCCAGCAGGGGGGTTCACCCCTCCACTTT. Amino acids: CASSQVQQGGSPLHF.

This clonotype was recorded a few times. The rearrangement uses TRBV5-8 and TRBJ1-1; the D is unclear. Germline lookup yields CDR1 SGHTS and CDR2 YDEGEE. The CDR3 has 14 amino acids. The germline V and J ends were trimmed by 2 bases and 1 base, with 9 bases remaining between them. DNA for the CDR3: TGTGCCAGCAGCTTTCCCCCAGGGAACACTGAAGCTTTCTTT. This codes for CASSFPPGNTEAFF.

The chain has TRBV27 and TRBJ1-6; no definite D call. Germline assignment: CDR1 MNHEY and CDR2 SMNVEV (reference sequence). Trimming removed 3 bases from V and 2 bases from J, with 8 bases in between. This CDR3 is 15 amino acids long. Here the CDR3 reads CASSFRRTYNSPLHF. CDR3 coding DNA: TGTGCCAGCAGTTTTAGGAGGACCTATAATTCACCCCTCCACTTT.

This clonotype was found a few times. V is TRBV13 and J is TRBJ1-1; 7 bases fit TRBD1. J gave up 1 base and V 6 bases, and 14 bases lay outside the gene matches. CDR3 size: 17 residues. Germline V lookup: CDR1 PRHDT, CDR2 FYEKMQ (reference sequence). The CDR3 sequence is CASSSRDRAWGNTEAFF. The CDR3 coding sequence is TGTGCCAGCAGTTCCCGCGACAGGGCTTGGGGGAACACTGAAGCTTTCTTT.

Many counts were recorded for this clonotype. CDR3 amino acids: CASSQEGTGGRAFF. Here the CDR3 DNA reads TGTGCCAGCAGCCAAGAAGGGACAGGGGGCCGAGCTTTCTTT. The rearrangement links TRBV3-1 to TRBJ1-1, with TRBD1 matching over 12 bases. J gave up 10 bases and V 0 bases, and 3 bases lay outside the gene matches. CDR3 length: 14 residues. Per germline, CDR1 LGHDT and CDR2 YNNKEL (reference sequence).

This clonotype occurred many times. The rearrangement uses TRBV2 and TRBJ2-5; D not resolved. Per germline, CDR1 SNHLY and CDR2 FYNNEI. Trimming pared 4 bases from V and 4 bases from J, leaving 10 bases between. The CDR3 totals 13 residues. The CDR3 loop reads CASSVGPAETQYF. DNA of the CDR3: TGTGCCAGCAGTGTCGGCCCCGCAGAGACCCAGTACTTC.

This chain connects TRBV13 to TRBJ2-5, with D tentatively TRBD2 (6 bases). V shed 3 bases and J shed 2 bases, with 10 bases lying between them. CDR1 and CDR2 from the germline V gene are PRHDT and FYEKMQ (reference sequence). CDR3 length: 14 residues. The CDR3 loop is CASSFGAGQETQYF. For the CDR3, the DNA is TGTGCCAGCAGCTTTGGGGCGGGACAAGAGACCCAGTACTTC.